The TCR beta chain described here comes from a study of Tregs in tolerant kidney transplant recipients. Study outcomes and limitations: The most relevant donor-specific Treg TCRbeta repertoire apparently came from expansion with activated donor B cells.

Clones were read by immunoSEQ multiplex PCR, and TCRdb kept only the in-frame ones, dropping some. The sample lists about 240,000 clones, approximately 84% occurring once. A remark on this clone: The antigen is not known.

Thawed PBMCs were FACS-sorted into unstimulated CD4+CD25+CD127- regulatory T cells, CD4+CD25- non-regulatory cells, CD4 and CD8 cells. V shed 3 bases and J shed 5 bases, with 16 bases lying between them. CDR1 KGHSH and CDR2 LQKENI come from the germline V gene. The CDR3 length is 15 residues. The sequence was obtained from a human donor in good health. The J gene is TRBJ2-5, the V gene TRBV18; either TRBD1 or TRBD2 may supply D (5 bases each). The material sequenced was CD4+ T cells from blood. The CDR3 loop reads CASSPRQTEGETQYF. The CDR3 coding sequence is TGTGCCAGCTCACCTCGTCAGACAGAGGGGGAGACCCAGTACTTC. The full variable domain, in which reference TRBV18 and TRBJ2-5 provide the parts outside the CDR3, is NAGVMQNPRHLVRRRGQEARLRCSPMKGHSHVYWYRQLPEEGLKFMVYLQKENIIDESGMPKERFSAEFPKEGPSILRIQQVVRGDSAAYFCASSPRQTEGETQYFGPGTRLLVL.